This T cell receptor beta chain was retrieved from a study of cytomegalovirus exposure and HLA in healthy donors. In the study overall: Among fewer than 500 genotyped donors, about 85% fell in the Caucasian-associated ancestry cluster. Points from the study as a whole: A few V segments could not be told apart, such as TRBV6-2 and TRBV6-3, and were left out.

Use of 60 Vbeta and 13 Jbeta primers characterized the PCR. Generated by immunoSEQ multiplex PCR, the TCRdb table keeps only in-frame clones and is missing some. This repertoire shows about 130,000 clones, 65% to 75% found once; its top ten account for nearly 6%. This CDR3 comprises 17 residues. Germline V CDR1 and CDR2: ENHRY, SYGVKD. The V gene lost 4 bases and the J gene lost 4 bases, with 22 bases spanning the gap. On this clone: Its antigen is still unknown.

J is TRBJ1-1 and V is TRBV10-3; D might be TRBD1 (6 bases). This clonotype was sampled from a woman aged 45-59 years in good health and CMV-seropositive. The sequenced sample consisted of PBMCs. The CDR3 coding sequence is TGTGCCATCAGTGCACATCAGGGGACATCTACGACCACTGAAGCTTTCTTT. Encoded protein: CAISAHQGTSTTTEAFF.